What follows are 13 T cell receptor beta chains derived from one specimen sequenced in a study of immune heterogeneity within non-small cell lung tumors. For each sample, template was about 600 ng of bulk tumor genomic DNA. Multiple widely separated biopsies were taken from each primary tumor at surgery. Newly diagnosed with untreated non-small cell lung cancer, the patients underwent curative surgery. The authors amplified TCR beta CDR3 by multiplex PCR with 32 V and 13 J primers. TCRdb reanalysed the multiplex PCR reads using MiXCR and keeps one entry per CDR3 protein. The sample yields 15,000 to 20,000 distinct CDR3 sequences, roughly 29% seen once. The sample was lung tumor tissue. The receptors stem from a middle-aged man with non-small cell lung cancer.

J is TRBJ1-1 and V is TRBV12-3 or TRBV12-4; D is unclear. The CDR3 has 13 residues. Trimming left V 3 bases short and J 2 bases short, with 7 bases between. For the CDR3, the DNA is TGTGCCAGCAGTTTTTGGGTAAACACTGAAGCTTTCTTT. The encoded protein is CASSFWVNTEAFF.

The gene calls are TRBV7-9 and TRBJ2-1, with TRBD1 matching over 9 bases. CDR3 size: 16 residues. The V gene's germline CDR1 is SEHNR and CDR2 FQNEAQ (reference sequence). The V and J ends lost 4 bases and 0 bases, in that order; junction bases with no gene match: 4. The CDR3 is CASSSGQGSSYNEQFF. The CDR3, as DNA: TGTGCCAGCAGCTCAGGACAGGGGAGCTCCTACAATGAGCAGTTCTTC.

Notes on this clonotype: A much larger clone lies one base from this, so it may be a read error. V gene TRBV2 combines with J gene TRBJ1-2; no firm D call. The V end lost 10 bases, the J end lost 9 bases, and 21 bases lay between the germline ends. CDR3 size: 13 residues. The germline CDR1 and CDR2 sequences are SNHLY and FYNNEI. CDR3 nucleotides: TGTGCCACCTCTATAAGGCTCTCGGTTTGCTACACCTTC. Translated, it gives CATSIRLSVCYTF. The complete variable domain, with remaining parts taken from reference TRBV2 and TRBJ1-2, reads EPEVTQTPSHQVTQMGQEVILRCVPISNHLYFYWYRQILGQKVEFLVSFYNNEISEKSEIFDDQFSVERPDGSNFTLKIRSTKLEDSAMYFCATSIRLSVCYTFGSGTRLTVV.

This clonotype was seen only once. This clone may be a read error of a much larger clone one base away. This chain joins TRBV27 and TRBJ1-6, with D tentatively TRBD1 (5 bases). The germline V gene encodes CDR1 MNHEY and CDR2 SMNVEV (reference sequence). V lost 6 bases, J lost 9 bases, and 24 bases lay in between. This CDR3 is 17 amino acids long. The CDR3 region is CASSPFGGTADISPLHF. The DNA of the CDR3 is TGTGCCAGCAGCCCGTTCGGGGGTACGGCGGATATTTCACCCCTCCACTTT.

The V call is TRBV6-5, the J call TRBJ2-2, with 8 bases that match TRBD1. Germline CDR1 MNHEY, CDR2 SVGAGI. The trim removed 2 bases at V and 7 bases at J, leaving 9 bases unmatched. The length of the CDR3 is 16 residues. The CDR3 sequence is CASSYGQGARGGELFF. In DNA form, the CDR3 reads TGTGCCAGCAGTTACGGCCAGGGGGCGCGTGGCGGGGAGCTGTTTTTT.

This clonotype is classed as medium-sized. The chain couples TRBV2 to TRBJ2-7; 8 bases are a match to TRBD1. The germline CDR1 and CDR2 sequences are SNHLY and FYNNEI. This CDR3 region has 14 residues. V lost 6 bases and J lost 5; bases outside the gene matches: 9. CDR3 region: CASRHRGVFDEQYF. The CDR3 bases are TGTGCCAGCAGACACAGGGGGGTGTTCGACGAGCAGTACTTC.

A word on this clonotype: This may arise from a read error, as a much more abundant clone is one base away. The genes are TRBV5-1 and TRBJ2-7, with 9 bases that match TRBD2. Per the germline V gene, CDR1 is SGHRS and CDR2 is YFSETQ. Trimming at V came to 0 bases and at J to 4 bases, leaving 5 bases not matched to a gene. CDR3 length equals 15 residues. This CDR3 reads CASSLGGLAVYEQYF. The CDR3 coding sequence is TGCGCCAGCAGCTTGGGGGGACTAGCTGTATACGAGCAGTACTTC.

By sample share, this clonotype is large. The chain has TRBV6-1 and TRBJ2-3; 9 bases are a match to TRBD1. The CDR3 contains 14 residues. V lost 6 bases to trimming and J lost 3 bases; unmatched junction nucleotides: 4. Germline lookup yields CDR1 MNHNS and CDR2 SASEGT. CDR3 loop: CASSIGTGTDTQYF. The CDR3 DNA reads TGTGCCAGCAGCATCGGGACAGGGACAGATACGCAGTATTTT.

This clonotype appeared a few times. The V call is TRBV14, the J call TRBJ2-4; D ambiguous. The CDR3 is 15 residues long. Trimming stripped 8 bases from V and 0 bases from J, with 14 bases between. Looked up from germline, CDR1 is SGHDN and CDR2 is FVKESK. The CDR3 is CASVPGALAKNIQYF. The CDR3 DNA is TGTGCCAGCGTACCTGGAGCGTTAGCCAAAAACATTCAGTACTTC.

By frequency in the sample, this clonotype is medium-sized. V and J are TRBV6-1 and TRBJ1-1; 9 bases map to TRBD1. CDR1 is MNHNS, CDR2 SASEGT, per germline. With V trimmed by 6 bases and J by 7 bases, 9 bases remained unmatched. The CDR3 consists of 14 residues. This CDR3 is CASRQKTGGDEAFF. CDR3 coding DNA: TGTGCCAGCAGGCAAAAGACAGGGGGGGATGAAGCTTTCTTT.

This clonotype appeared a few times. This chain joins TRBV29-1 and TRBJ2-1; D may be TRBD1 (6 bases). V was cut by 4 bases and J by 12 bases, with 13 bases left in between. This CDR3 is built from 11 residues. Germline assignment: CDR1 SQVTM and CDR2 ANQGSEA. The CDR3 nucleotides read TGCAGCGTTGGGGGGCTAGGTGCGCAGTTCTTC. Amino acid sequence: CSVGGLGAQFF.

This clonotype has at least ten counts. The chain couples TRBV7-8 to TRBJ1-2; D not certain. V lost 1 base and J 4 bases, leaving 10 bases between the germline ends. This CDR3 comprises 14 residues. Germline V lookup: CDR1 SGHVS, CDR2 FQNEAQ. For the CDR3, the DNA is TGTGCCAGCAGCTTAGATGCAGACCCCTATGGCTACACCTTC. Encoded protein: CASSLDADPYGYTF.

J is TRBJ2-7 and V is TRBV30; no definite D call. Trimming stripped 2 bases from V and 3 bases from J, with 14 bases between. CDR3 length: 14 amino acids. Germline V gene data show CDR1 as GTSNPN and CDR2 as SVGIG (reference sequence). This chain's CDR3 is CAWSSCRDGYEQYF. The CDR3, as DNA: TGTGCCTGGAGTTCGTGTAGGGATGGCTACGAGCAGTACTTC.